Presented here are 10 T cell receptor beta chains from one specimen sequenced in a study of T cells in Graves' hyperthyroidism and ophthalmopathy. The CDR3 regions of TCR beta were amplified from RNA transcripts. With the HTBI primer set, the TCR CDR3 went through a first round of RT-PCR. TCRdb ran MiXCR on the multiplex PCR reads and lists one entry per CDR3 protein. The table includes 200,000 to 250,000 distinct CDR3 sequences, 17% detected once. The source material was blood. These receptors were obtained from a man aged 50 or older with Graves' hyperthyroidism.

This clonotype turned up a few times. The chain recombines TRBV16 with TRBJ2-3; D call uncertain. V lost 3 bases and J 3 bases, leaving 10 bases between the germline ends. This CDR3 is 14 amino acids long. Germline V gene data show CDR1 as KGHSY and CDR2 as FQNENV. Here the CDR3 DNA reads TGTGCCAGCAGCCAGGGATTCGGGACAGATACGCAGTATTTT. Protein product: CASSQGFGTDTQYF.

The chain uses TRBV6-2 or TRBV6-3 and TRBJ1-1, with a tentative D call TRBD1 (5 bases). Trimming shortened V by 7 bases and J by 4 bases, and 16 bases separated the two germline ends. The CDR3 is 14 residues long. The germline V gene encodes CDR1 MNHEY and CDR2 SVGEGT. The CDR3 DNA sequence: TGTGCCAGCACCCTGGGACCGCCCTTCACTGAAGCTTTCTTT. Its translation: CASTLGPPFTEAFF.

This clonotype was counted ten times or more. The J gene is TRBJ1-4, the V gene TRBV15; D is perhaps TRBD1 (6 bases). Germline V gene data show CDR1 as LNHNV and CDR2 as YYDKDF (reference sequence). The length of the CDR3 is 13 residues. V was cut by 3 bases and J by 4 bases, with 6 bases left in between. CDR3 region: CATSRDSNEKLFF. DNA for the CDR3: TGTGCCACCAGCAGGGACAGTAATGAAAAACTGTTTTTT. Full variable domain (rest looked up from reference TRBV15 and TRBJ1-4): DAMVIQNPRYQVTQFGKPVTLSCSQTLNHNVMYWYQQKSSQAPKLLFHYYDKDFNNEADTPDNFQSRRPNTSFCFLDIRSPGLGDTAMYLCATSRDSNEKLFFGSGTQLSVL.

The chain joins TRBV11-3 to TRBJ2-1; TRBD1 matches at 10 bases. The CDR3 consists of 15 residues. With 5 bases clipped from V and 4 bases from J, the junction kept 5 bases outside the gene matches. In germline, CDR1 is SGHNT, CDR2 YENEEA. The CDR3 here is CASSRGQGTYNEQFF. The CDR3 region has the DNA TGTGCCAGCAGCAGGGGACAGGGGACTTACAATGAGCAGTTCTTC.

The chain is built from TRBV4-3 and TRBJ1-2, with D perhaps matching TRBD1 (5 bases). Trimming shortened V by 0 bases and J by 4 bases, and 9 bases separated the two germline ends. Per the germline V gene, CDR1 is LGHNA and CDR2 is YSLEER. The CDR3 has 14 residues. The CDR3 DNA follows: TGCGCCAGCAGCCAAGATCCGGGGCCCTATGGCTACACCTTC. Translating it yields CASSQDPGPYGYTF.

The chain links TRBV5-1 to TRBJ2-1; 10 nucleotides agree with TRBD2. Germline V gene sequence: CDR1 SGHRS, CDR2 YFSETQ. Trimming removed 3 bases from V and 8 bases from J; junction bases left unmatched: 8. This CDR3 has 15 amino acids. The CDR3 DNA sequence: TGCGCCAGCAGCTCGGCCCTAGCGGGAGTCGATGAGCAGTTCTTC. Translation: CASSSALAGVDEQFF.

This clonotype occurred many times. The chain has TRBV5-1 and TRBJ2-7; 8 nucleotides agree with TRBD2. V shed 0 bases and J 1 base; nucleotides not matched to a gene: 6. The CDR3 has 16 residues. Germline CDR1 and CDR2: SGHRS and YFSETQ. The CDR3 reads CASSLDPGRASYEQYF. The CDR3 DNA is TGCGCCAGCAGCTTGGATCCCGGGAGGGCATCCTACGAGCAGTACTTC.

This clonotype showed up many times. V usage is TRBV5-1 and J usage is TRBJ1-4; D call uncertain. V was shortened by 0 bases and J by 8 bases, with 11 bases between the two germline ends. This CDR3 has 14 amino acids. Looked up from germline, CDR1 is SGHRS and CDR2 is YFSETQ. Here the CDR3 DNA reads TGCGCCAGCAGCTTGGACCATTCTCAGGAAAAACTGTTTTTT. It yields the protein CASSLDHSQEKLFF. The whole variable domain, filled in from reference TRBV5-1 and TRBJ1-4, reads KAGVTQTPRYLIKTRGQQVTLSCSPISGHRSVSWYQQTPGQGLQFLFEYFSETQRNKGNFPGRFSGRQFSNSRSEMNVSTLELGDSALYLCASSLDHSQEKLFFGSGTQLSVL.

In this sample, this clonotype turned up a few times. The rearrangement uses TRBV4-1 and TRBJ2-7, with 13 bases matching TRBD2. Per the germline V gene, CDR1 is MGHRA and CDR2 is YSYEKL. The ends lost 5 bases at V and 3 bases at J; junction bases unmatched: 7. The CDR3 consists of 16 residues. CDR3 region: CASSSRLAGGLYEQYF. The CDR3 DNA reads as TGCGCCAGCAGCTCACGACTAGCGGGAGGTCTCTACGAGCAGTACTTC.

On this clonotype: Given a much more abundant clone one base away, this may be a read error. The chain employs TRBV7-9 and TRBJ1-2; D unclear. The CDR3 is made up of 14 amino acids. CDR1 is SEHNR and CDR2 is FQNEAQ in the germline V gene (reference sequence). The CDR3 DNA sequence: TGTGCCGGCAGCTTAGAAGGGCCAGCCCTTGGCTACACCTTC. This gives the protein CAGSLEGPALGYTF.